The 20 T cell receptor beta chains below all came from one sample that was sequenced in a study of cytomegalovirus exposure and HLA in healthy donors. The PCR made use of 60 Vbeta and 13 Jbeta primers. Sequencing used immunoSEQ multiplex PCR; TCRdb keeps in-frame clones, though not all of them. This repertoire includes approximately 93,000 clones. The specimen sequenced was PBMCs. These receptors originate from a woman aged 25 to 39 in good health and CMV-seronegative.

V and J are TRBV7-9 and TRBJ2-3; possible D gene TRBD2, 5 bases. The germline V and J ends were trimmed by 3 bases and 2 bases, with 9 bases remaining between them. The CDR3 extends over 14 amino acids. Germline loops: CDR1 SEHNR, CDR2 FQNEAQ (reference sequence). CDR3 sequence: CASSFPGITDTQYF. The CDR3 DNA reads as TGTGCCAGCAGCTTTCCGGGGATCACAGATACGCAGTATTTT.

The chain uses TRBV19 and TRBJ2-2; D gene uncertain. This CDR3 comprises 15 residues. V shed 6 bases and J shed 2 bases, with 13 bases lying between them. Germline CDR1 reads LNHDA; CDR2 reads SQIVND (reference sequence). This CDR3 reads CASRPLGSNTGELFF. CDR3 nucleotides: TGTGCCAGTAGGCCTTTGGGCTCTAACACCGGGGAGCTGTTTTTT.

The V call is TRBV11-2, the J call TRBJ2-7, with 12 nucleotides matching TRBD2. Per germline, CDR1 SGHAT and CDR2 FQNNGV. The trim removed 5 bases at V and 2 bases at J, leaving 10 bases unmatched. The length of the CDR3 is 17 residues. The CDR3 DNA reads TGTGCCAGCAGCCCCTCTAGCGGGAGGGCCAGCACCTACGAGCAGTACTTC. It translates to CASSPSSGRASTYEQYF.

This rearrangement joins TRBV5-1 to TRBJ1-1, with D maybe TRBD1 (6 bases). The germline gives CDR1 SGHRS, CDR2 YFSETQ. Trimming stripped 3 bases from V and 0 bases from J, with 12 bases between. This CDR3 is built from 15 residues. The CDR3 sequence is CASSSTGLMNTEAFF. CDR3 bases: TGCGCCAGCAGCTCAACAGGGCTCATGAACACTGAAGCTTTCTTT.

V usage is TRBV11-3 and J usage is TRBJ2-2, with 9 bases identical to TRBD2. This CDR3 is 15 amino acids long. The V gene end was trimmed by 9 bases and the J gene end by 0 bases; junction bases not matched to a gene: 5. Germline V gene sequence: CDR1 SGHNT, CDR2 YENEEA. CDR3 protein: CASSAGGTNTGELFF. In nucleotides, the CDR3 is TGTGCCAGTTCAGCGGGGGGCACGAACACCGGGGAGCTGTTTTTT.

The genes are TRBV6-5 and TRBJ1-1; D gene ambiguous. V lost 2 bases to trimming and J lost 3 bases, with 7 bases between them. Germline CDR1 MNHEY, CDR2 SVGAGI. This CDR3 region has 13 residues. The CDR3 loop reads CASSYVPDTEAFF. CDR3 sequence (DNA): TGTGCCAGCAGTTACGTTCCCGACACTGAAGCTTTCTTT.

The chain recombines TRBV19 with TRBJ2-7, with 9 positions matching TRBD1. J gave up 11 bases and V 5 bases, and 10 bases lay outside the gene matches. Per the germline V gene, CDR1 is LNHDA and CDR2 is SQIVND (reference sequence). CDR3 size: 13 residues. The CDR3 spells CASSPGQGVPEYF. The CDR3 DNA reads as TGTGCCAGTAGTCCGGGACAGGGCGTTCCTGAGTACTTC.

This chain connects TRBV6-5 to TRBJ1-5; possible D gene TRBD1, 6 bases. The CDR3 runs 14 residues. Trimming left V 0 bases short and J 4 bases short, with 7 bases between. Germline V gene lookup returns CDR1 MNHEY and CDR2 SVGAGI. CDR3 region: CASSYSGQNQPQHF. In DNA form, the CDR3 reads TGTGCCAGCAGTTACTCCGGACAGAATCAGCCCCAGCATTTT.

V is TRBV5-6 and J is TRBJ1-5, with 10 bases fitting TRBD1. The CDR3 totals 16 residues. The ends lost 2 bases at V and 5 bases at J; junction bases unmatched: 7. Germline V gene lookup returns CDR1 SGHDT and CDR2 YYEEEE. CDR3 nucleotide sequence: TGTGCCAGCAGCTTAAGTGCGGGACAGGGGCATCAGCCCCAGCATTTT. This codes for CASSLSAGQGHQPQHF.

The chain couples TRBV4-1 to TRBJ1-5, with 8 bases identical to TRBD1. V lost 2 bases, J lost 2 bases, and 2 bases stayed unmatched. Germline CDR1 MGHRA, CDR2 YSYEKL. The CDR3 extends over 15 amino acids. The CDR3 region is CASSQMGQGNQPQHF. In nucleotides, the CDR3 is TGCGCCAGCAGCCAAATGGGACAGGGCAATCAGCCCCAGCATTTT.

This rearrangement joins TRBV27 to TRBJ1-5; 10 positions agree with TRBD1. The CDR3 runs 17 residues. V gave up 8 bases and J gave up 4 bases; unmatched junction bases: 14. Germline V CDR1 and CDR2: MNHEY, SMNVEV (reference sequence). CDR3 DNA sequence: TGTGCCAGCGCAACCCGGGACAGGGGCCCCGAGAATCAGCCCCAGCATTTT. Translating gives CASATRDRGPENQPQHF.

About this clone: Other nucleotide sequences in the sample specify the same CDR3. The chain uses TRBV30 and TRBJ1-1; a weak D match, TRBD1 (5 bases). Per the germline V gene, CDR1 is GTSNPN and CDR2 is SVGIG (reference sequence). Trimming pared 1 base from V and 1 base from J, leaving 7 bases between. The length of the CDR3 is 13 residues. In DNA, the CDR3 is TGTGCCTGGAGTGCCACAGGGAACACTGAAGCTTTCTTT. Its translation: CAWSATGNTEAFF.

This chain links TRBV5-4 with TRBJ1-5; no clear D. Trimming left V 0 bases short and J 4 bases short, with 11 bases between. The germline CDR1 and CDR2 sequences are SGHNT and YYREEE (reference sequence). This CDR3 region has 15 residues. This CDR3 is CASSLDSSPNQPQHF. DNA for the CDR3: TGTGCCAGCAGCTTGGATAGCTCTCCGAATCAGCCCCAGCATTTT.

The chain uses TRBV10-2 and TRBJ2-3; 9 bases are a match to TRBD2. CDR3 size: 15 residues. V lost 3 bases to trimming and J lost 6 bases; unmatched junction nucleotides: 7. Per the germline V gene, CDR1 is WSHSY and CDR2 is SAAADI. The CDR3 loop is CASSDGGGAWDTQYF. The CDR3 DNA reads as TGCGCCAGCAGTGATGGCGGGGGGGCATGGGATACGCAGTATTTT.

In nucleotides, the CDR3 is TGTGCCTGGAGTGTACTCGGAGCCTCTGGGGCCAACGTCCTGACTTTC. Translated, it gives CAWSVLGASGANVLTF. The rearrangement links TRBV30 to TRBJ2-6; D is uncertain. The CDR3 covers 16 residues. V dropped 0 bases and J dropped 0 bases, with 9 bases sitting between them. Germline V gene lookup returns CDR1 GTSNPN and CDR2 SVGIG (reference sequence). Full variable domain (missing parts from reference TRBV30 and TRBJ2-6): SQTIHQWPATLVQPVGSPLSLECTVEGTSNPNLYWYRQAAGRGLQLLFYSVGIGQISSEVPQNLSASRPQDRQFILSSKKLLLSDSGFYLCAWSVLGASGANVLTFGAGSRLTVL.

In nucleotides, the CDR3 is TGTGCCAGCAGTTACGAAATCCTAAATAACCAAGAGACCCAGTACTTC. It encodes CASSYEILNNQETQYF. The chain carries TRBV6-5 and TRBJ2-5, with D hard to call. The CDR3 is made up of 16 amino acids. The germline CDR1 and CDR2 sequences are MNHEY and SVGAGI. V lost 2 bases to trimming and J lost 0 bases, with 13 bases between them.

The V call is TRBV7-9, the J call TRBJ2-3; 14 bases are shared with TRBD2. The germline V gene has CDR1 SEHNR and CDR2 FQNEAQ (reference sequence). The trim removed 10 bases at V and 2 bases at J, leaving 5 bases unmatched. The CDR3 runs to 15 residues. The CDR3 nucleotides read TGTGCCACCCGACTAGCGGGGGGGAACACAGATACGCAGTATTTT. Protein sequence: CATRLAGGNTDTQYF.

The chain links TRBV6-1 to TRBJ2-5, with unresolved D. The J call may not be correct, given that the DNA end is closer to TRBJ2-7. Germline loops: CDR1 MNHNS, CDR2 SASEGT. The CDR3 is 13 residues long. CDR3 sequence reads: CASSEGAATEQYF. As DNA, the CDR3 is TGTGCCAGCAGTGAAGGCGCGGCGACCGAGCAGTACTTC.

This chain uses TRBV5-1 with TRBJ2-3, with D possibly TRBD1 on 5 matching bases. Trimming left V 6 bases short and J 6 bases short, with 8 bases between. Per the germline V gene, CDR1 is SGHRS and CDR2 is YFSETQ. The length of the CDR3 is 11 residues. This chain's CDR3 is CASTSGDTQYF. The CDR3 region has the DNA TGCGCCAGCACTTCAGGGGATACGCAGTATTTT.

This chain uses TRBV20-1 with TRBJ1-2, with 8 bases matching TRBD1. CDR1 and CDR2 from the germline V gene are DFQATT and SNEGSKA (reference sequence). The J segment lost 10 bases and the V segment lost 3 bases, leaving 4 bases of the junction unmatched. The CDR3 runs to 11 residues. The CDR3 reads CSARDRVFYTF. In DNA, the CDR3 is TGCAGTGCTAGGGACAGGGTTTTCTACACCTTC.